This TCR beta chain was profiled in a study of T cell clusters in autoimmune cytopenias. As concerns this clonotype: Its target is not known.

One tube held mixed TRB-A and TRB-B primer pools for touch-down PCR. For each CDR3 protein, TCRdb gives one entry from its re-call of the multiplex PCR reads, without DNA. The sample shows around 1,000 distinct CDR3 sequences, and roughly 92% sits with its ten largest clones. The study's findings and limits: No experiment has yet validated the function of the T cell clusters defined in silico. Active autoimmune hepatitis patients had approximately 3.2-fold fewer exclusive TRB clusters than healthy donors. TRB repertoire shifts in secondary cytopenia and chronic lymphocytic leukemia mostly reflected lymphoma, not autoimmunity. Comparing secondary cytopenia with chronic lymphocytic leukemia showed no cluster-lack signature, apparently masked by lymphoma repertoire.

TRB was amplified from approximately 250 ng of peripheral blood genomic DNA per sample. CDR1 and CDR2 (germline): MNHEY, SVGAGI. There are 15 residues in the CDR3. The TCR originated in a human donor with an autoimmune cytopenia, with autoimmune hepatitis or in good health (not recorded which). The sequenced sample consisted of peripheral blood. The J gene is TRBJ2-3, the V gene TRBV6-5; TCRdb lists TRBD2, though no DNA is available to test this call. The CDR3 region is CASSLGLAVTDTQYF.